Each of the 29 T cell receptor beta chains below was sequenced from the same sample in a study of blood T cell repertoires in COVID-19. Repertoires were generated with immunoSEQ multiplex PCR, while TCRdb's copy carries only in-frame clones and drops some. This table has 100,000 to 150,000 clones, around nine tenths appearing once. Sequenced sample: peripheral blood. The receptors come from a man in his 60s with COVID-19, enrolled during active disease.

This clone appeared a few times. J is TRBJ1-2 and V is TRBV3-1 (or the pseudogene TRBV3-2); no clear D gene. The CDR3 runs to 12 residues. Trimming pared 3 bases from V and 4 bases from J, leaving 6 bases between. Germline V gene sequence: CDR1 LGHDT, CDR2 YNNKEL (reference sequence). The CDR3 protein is CASSQETYGYTF. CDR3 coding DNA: TGTGCCAGCAGCCAGGAGACCTATGGCTACACCTTC.

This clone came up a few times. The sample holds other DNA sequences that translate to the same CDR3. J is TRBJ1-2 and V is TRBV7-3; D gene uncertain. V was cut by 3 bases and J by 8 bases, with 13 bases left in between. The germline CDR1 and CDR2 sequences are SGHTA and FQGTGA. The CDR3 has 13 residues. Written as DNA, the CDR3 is TGTGCCAGCAGCTTCGACCGAGGTCAAGGCTACACCTTC. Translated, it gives CASSFDRGQGYTF.

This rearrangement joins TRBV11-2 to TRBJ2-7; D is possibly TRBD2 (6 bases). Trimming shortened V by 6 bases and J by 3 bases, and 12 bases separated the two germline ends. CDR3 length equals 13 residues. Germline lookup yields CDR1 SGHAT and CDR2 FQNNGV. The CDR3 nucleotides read TGTGCCAGCAGGCGGATCGGGAGCTACGAGCAGTACTTC. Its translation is CASRRIGSYEQYF.

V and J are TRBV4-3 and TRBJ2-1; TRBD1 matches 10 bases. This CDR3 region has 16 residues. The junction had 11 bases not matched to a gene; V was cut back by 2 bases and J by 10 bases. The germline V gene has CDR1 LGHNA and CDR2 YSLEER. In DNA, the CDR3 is TGCGCCAGCAGCCAACAGGACAGGGGGTTACTTCTCGAGCAGTTCTTC. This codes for CASSQQDRGLLLEQFF.

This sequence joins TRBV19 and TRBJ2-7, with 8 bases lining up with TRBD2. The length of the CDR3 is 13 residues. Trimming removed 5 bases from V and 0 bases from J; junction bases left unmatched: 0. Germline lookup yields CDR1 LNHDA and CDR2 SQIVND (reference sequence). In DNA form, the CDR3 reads TGTGCCAGTAGTGCGGGGGGCTCCTACGAGCAGTACTTC. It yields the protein CASSAGGSYEQYF.

CDR3 sequence reads: CASSSGQGRAFF. DNA for the CDR3: TGTGCCAGCAGCTCTGGACAGGGCCGCGCTTTCTTT. V usage is TRBV5-6 and J usage is TRBJ1-1; the match to TRBD1 covers 8 bases. The CDR3 is 12 amino acids. The germline CDR1 and CDR2 sequences are SGHDT and YYEEEE. Trimming cost V 3 bases and J 11 bases; bases outside gene matches: 6.

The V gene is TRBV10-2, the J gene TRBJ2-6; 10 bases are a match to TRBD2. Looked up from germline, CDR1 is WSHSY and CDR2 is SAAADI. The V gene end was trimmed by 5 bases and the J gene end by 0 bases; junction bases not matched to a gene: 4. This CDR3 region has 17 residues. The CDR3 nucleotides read TGCGCCAGCAGTAGAGCGGGAGGGAGCTCTGGGGCCAACGTCCTGACTTTC. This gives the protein CASSRAGGSSGANVLTF.

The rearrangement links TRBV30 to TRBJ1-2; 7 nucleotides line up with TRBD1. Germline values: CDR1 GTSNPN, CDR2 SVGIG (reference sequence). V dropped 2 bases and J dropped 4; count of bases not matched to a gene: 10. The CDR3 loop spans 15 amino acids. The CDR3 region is CAWSSSPGQAYGYTF. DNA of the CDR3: TGTGCCTGGAGTTCCAGCCCCGGACAGGCCTATGGCTACACCTTC.

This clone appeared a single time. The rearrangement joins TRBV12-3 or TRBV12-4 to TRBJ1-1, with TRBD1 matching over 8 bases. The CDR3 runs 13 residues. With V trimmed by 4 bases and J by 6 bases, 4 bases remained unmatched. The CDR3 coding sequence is TGTGCCAGCAGTTCGACAGGGGTTTCTGAAGCTTTCTTT. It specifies CASSSTGVSEAFF.

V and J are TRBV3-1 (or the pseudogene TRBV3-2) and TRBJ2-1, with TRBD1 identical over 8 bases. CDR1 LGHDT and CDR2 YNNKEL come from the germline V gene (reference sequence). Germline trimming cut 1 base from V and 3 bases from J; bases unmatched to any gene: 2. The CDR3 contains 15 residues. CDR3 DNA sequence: TGTGCCAGCAGCCAAGGGGACAGGAACTACAATGAGCAGTTCTTC. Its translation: CASSQGDRNYNEQFF.

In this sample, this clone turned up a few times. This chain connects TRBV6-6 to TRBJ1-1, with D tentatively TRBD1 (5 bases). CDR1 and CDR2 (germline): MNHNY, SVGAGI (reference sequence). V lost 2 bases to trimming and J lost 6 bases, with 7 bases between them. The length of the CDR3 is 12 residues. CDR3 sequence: CASSYRQPEAFF. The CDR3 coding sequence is TGTGCCAGCAGTTACAGACAGCCTGAAGCTTTCTTT.

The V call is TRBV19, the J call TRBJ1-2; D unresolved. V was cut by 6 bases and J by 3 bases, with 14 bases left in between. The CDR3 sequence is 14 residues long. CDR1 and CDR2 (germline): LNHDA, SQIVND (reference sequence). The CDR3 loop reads CASSTMGGDYGYTF. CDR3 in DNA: TGTGCCAGTAGCACGATGGGTGGAGACTATGGCTACACCTTC.

The CDR3 region has the DNA TGTGCCAGCAGTTTTCAGGGAAGCACAGATACGCAGTATTTT. It translates to CASSFQGSTDTQYF. This chain uses TRBV6-5 with TRBJ2-3; weak D call: TRBD1 (5 bases). The CDR3 contains 14 residues. V gave up 4 bases and J gave up 0 bases, with 8 bases separating them. CDR1 and CDR2 (germline): MNHEY, SVGAGI.

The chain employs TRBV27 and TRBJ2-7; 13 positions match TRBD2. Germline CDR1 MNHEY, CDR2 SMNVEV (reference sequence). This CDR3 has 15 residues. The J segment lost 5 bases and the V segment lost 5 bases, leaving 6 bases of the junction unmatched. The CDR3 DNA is TGTGCCAGCAGTAGTTGGACTAGCGGGGGCCACGAGCAGTACTTC. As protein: CASSSWTSGGHEQYF.

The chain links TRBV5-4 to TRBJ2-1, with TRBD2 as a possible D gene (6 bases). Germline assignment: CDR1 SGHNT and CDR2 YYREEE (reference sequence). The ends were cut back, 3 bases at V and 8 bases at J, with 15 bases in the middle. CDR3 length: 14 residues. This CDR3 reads CASSSGSGGYEQFF. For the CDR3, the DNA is TGTGCCAGCAGCTCAGGGAGTGGAGGGTATGAGCAGTTCTTC.

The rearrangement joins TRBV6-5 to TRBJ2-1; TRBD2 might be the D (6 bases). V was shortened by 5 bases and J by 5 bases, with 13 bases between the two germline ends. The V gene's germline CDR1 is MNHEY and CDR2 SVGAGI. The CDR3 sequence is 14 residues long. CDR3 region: CASSRDLFDNEQFF. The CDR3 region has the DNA TGTGCCAGCAGTCGGGACTTATTTGACAATGAGCAGTTCTTC.

CDR3 bases: TGTGCCAGCAGCTTTCAGGGGGCTCAGCCCCAGCATTTT. Amino acids: CASSFQGAQPQHF. This rearrangement joins TRBV5-6 to TRBJ1-5, with TRBD1 matching 8 bases. The V segment lost 2 bases and the J segment 6 bases; nucleotides outside the gene matches: 1. The CDR3 has 13 residues. The germline V gene encodes CDR1 SGHDT and CDR2 YYEEEE.

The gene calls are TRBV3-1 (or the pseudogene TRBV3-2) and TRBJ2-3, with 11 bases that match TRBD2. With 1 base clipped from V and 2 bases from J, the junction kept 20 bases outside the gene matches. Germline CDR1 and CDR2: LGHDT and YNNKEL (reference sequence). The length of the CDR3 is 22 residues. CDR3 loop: CASSQVLAGGPKNPDSTDTQYF. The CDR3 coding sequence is TGTGCCAGCAGCCAAGTTCTAGCGGGGGGACCTAAAAACCCAGACTCCACAGATACGCAGTATTTT.

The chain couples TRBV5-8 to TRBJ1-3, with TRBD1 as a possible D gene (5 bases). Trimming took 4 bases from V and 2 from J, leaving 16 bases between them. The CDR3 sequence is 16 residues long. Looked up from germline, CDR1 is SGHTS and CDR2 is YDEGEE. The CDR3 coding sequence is TGTGCCAGCAGCCCTGCCCCGCCGGGGGCTGGAAACACCATATATTTT. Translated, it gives CASSPAPPGAGNTIYF.

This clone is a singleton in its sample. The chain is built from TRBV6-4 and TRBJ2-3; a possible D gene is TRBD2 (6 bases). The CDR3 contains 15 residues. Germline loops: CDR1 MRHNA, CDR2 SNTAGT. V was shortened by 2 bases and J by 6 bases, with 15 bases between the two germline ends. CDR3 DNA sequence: TGTGCCAGCAGTGACGAAGGAGGGATTGGGGATACGCAGTATTTT. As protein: CASSDEGGIGDTQYF.

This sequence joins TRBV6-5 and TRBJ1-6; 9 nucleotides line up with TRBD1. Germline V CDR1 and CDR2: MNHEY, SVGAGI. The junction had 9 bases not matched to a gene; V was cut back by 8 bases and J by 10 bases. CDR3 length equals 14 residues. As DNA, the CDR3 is TGTGCCAGCCTACCAGGACAGGGGAGGTCACCCCTCCACTTT. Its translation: CASLPGQGRSPLHF.

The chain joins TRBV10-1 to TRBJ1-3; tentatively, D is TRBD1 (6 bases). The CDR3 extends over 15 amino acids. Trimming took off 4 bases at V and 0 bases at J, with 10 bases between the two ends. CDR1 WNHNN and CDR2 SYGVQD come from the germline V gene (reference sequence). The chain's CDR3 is CASSGGGSSGNTIYF. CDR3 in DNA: TGCGCCAGCAGTGGAGGGGGAAGCTCTGGAAACACCATATATTTT.

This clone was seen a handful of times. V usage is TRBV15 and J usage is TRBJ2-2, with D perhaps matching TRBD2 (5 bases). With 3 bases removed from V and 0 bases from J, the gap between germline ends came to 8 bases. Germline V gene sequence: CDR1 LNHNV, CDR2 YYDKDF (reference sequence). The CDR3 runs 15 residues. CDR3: CATSSRGSNTGELFF. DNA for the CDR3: TGTGCCACCAGCAGCCGGGGTTCGAACACCGGGGAGCTGTTTTTT.

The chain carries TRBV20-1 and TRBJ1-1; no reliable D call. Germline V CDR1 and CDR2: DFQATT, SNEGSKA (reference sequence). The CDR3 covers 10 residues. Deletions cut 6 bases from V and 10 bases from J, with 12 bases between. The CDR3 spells CSATTERAFF. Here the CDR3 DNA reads TGCAGTGCAACGACGGAGCGAGCTTTCTTT.

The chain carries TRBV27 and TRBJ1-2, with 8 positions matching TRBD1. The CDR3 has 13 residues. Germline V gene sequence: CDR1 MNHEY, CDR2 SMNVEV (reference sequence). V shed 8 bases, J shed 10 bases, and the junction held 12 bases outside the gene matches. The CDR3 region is CASGPRQGLTYTF. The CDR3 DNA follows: TGTGCCAGCGGGCCCCGACAGGGGTTAACCTACACCTTC.

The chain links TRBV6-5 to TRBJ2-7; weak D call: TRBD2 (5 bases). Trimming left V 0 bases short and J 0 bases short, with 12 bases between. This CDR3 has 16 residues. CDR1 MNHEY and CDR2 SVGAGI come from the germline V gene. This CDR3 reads CASSYSAGTGSYEQYF. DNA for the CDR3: TGTGCCAGCAGTTACTCTGCGGGTACTGGCTCCTACGAGCAGTACTTC.

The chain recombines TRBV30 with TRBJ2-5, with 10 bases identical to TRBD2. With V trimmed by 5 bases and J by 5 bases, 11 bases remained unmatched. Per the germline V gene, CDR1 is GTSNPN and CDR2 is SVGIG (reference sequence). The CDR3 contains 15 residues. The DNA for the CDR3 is TGTGCCTGGGACTCTAGCGGGGGAAGCTGGGAGACCCAGTACTTC. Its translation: CAWDSSGGSWETQYF.

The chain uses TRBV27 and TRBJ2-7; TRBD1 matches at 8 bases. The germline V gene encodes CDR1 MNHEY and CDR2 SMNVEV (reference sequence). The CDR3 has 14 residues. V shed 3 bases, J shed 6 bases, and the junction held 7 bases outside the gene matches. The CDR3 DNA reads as TGTGCCAGCAGTTTGGGGACAGGAGAGACCGAGCAGTACTTC. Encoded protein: CASSLGTGETEQYF.

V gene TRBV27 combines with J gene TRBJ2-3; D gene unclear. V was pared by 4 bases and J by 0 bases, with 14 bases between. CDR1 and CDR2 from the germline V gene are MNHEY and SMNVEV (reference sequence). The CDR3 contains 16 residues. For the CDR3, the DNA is TGTGCCAGCAGTTCGGCGATTACTACTAGCACAGATACGCAGTATTTT. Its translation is CASSSAITTSTDTQYF.